These 5 T cell receptor beta chains were all obtained from the same sample, sequenced in a study of T-cell reconstitution after alpha-beta-depleted transplantation in children. Unique molecular identifiers were used in preparing the TCRbeta library. TCRdb reprocessed the PCR reads with MiXCR, giving one entry per CDR3 protein. The sample yields 420,000 or so distinct CDR3 sequences, roughly 10% seen once. Sequenced here: PBMCs from the stem cell graft donor, sampled from the stem cell graft. Source of these receptors: a human donor who donated a stem cell graft to a child with acute myeloid leukemia.

The sample holds many counts of this clonotype. The rearrangement links TRBV30 to TRBJ1-2; 7 nucleotides match TRBD1. V shed 1 base, J shed 7 bases, and the junction held 6 bases outside the gene matches. Germline-derived CDR1 and CDR2 are GTSNPN and SVGIG (reference sequence). The CDR3 length is 13 residues. Written as DNA, the CDR3 is TGTGCCTGGAGTGGAACGACAGGGTCTGGCTACACCTTC. Its translation: CAWSGTTGSGYTF.

This clonotype occurred a few times. The chain joins TRBV7-3 to TRBJ2-2; no reliable D call. Trimming shortened V by 1 base and J by 4 bases, and 13 bases separated the two germline ends. The CDR3 sequence is 16 residues long. Per the germline V gene, CDR1 is SGHTA and CDR2 is FQGTGA. DNA of the CDR3: TGTGCCAGCAGCTTAAACCCAACCCCGGGCACCGGGGAGCTGTTTTTT. It yields the protein CASSLNPTPGTGELFF.

The chain recombines TRBV6-6 with TRBJ2-7, with D hard to call. The CDR3 has 10 amino acids. Germline assignment: CDR1 MNHNY and CDR2 SVGAGI (reference sequence). In nucleotides, the CDR3 is TGTGTCGCCATTTCTCCTAAGCAGTACGTC. This gives the protein CVAISPKQYV.

This chain uses TRBV12-3 or TRBV12-4 with TRBJ2-3; 9 bases line up with TRBD2. V gave up 3 bases and J gave up 3 bases; unmatched junction bases: 4. The CDR3 is 15 residues long. CDR3 region: CASSFLAGMTDTQYF. In DNA form, the CDR3 reads TGTGCCAGCAGTTTCCTAGCGGGAATGACAGATACGCAGTATTTT.

This chain connects TRBV7-2 to TRBJ2-5; TRBD2 matches 11 bases. The CDR3 totals 16 residues. V trimming: 5 bases; J trimming: 3 bases; junction bases outside the gene matches: 8. Germline CDR1 SGHTA, CDR2 FQGNSA. The CDR3 loop is CASSPDSGRAEETQYF. The CDR3 nucleotides are TGTGCCAGCAGCCCAGATAGCGGGAGGGCCGAAGAGACCCAGTACTTC.